This is a list of T cell receptor beta chains from one sample in a study of tumor and adjacent non-tumor tissue in lung cancer. TCRdb itself ran the multiplex PCR reads through MiXCR, one entry per CDR3 protein. The sample comprises about 110,000 distinct CDR3 sequences, under 90% of which are singletons, and approximately 24% rests with the top ten. The specimen was lung tumor tissue. The receptor set was obtained from a man between 70 and 80 years old with non-small cell lung cancer. CDR3s include the opening cysteine and the closing phenylalanine or tryptophan. D genes are given only for firm matches. Size is stated for part of the rows, as once, few or many counts, or as a class when the clone is expanded.

D,length,J,V,size,DNA,CDR3
TRBD2,17,TRBJ2-1,TRBV4-3,-,TGCGCCAGCAGCCAAGGCCTAGCGGGAGCTGAATACAATGAGCAGTCCTTC,CASSQGLAGAEYNEQSF
-,13,TRBJ1-2,TRBV14,-,TGTGCCAGCAGCCAAATATATTTAGGTGGCTACACCTTC,CASSQIYLGGYTF
-,11,TRBJ2-5,TRBV29-1,-,TGCAGCATTGAGAAAAATGAGACCCAGTACTTC,CSIEKNETQYF
-,13,TRBJ2-1,TRBV4-2,once,TGTGCCAGCAGCCAAGTGAATAACAATGAGCTGCTCTTC,CASSQVNNNELLF
-,17,TRBJ2-1,TRBV11-2,-,TGTGCCAGCGCTTTGGGCTCCAGCGCCGCCTCCTACAATGAGCGGTTCTTC,CASALGSSAASYNERFF
-,16,TRBJ2-7,TRBV12-3/TRBV12-4,many,TGTGCCAGCAGTTCTACAGGGAATCTCTTCTCCTACGAGCAGTACTTC,CASSSTGNLFSYEQYF
TRBD1,11,TRBJ2-7,TRBV29-1,-,TGCAGCGTCCGGACAGGGCCCGAACTGTACTTC,CSVRTGPELYF
-,15,TRBJ1-2,TRBV12-3/TRBV12-4,-,TGTGCCAGCAGTTTATTGACTGGGTTTGCCTATGGCTACACCTTT,CASSLLTGFAYGYTF
TRBD2,23,TRBJ2-3,TRBV4-3,-,TGCGCCAGCAGCCAATGGTTTGGGGTCGGGCTAGCGGGAGGGCGAAATCACCCAGATACGCAGTATTTT,CASSQWFGVGLAGGRNHPDTQYF
-,14,TRBJ2-7,TRBV18,-,TGTGCCAGCTCACAACTCGACGGCTTCTACGATCAGTACTTC,CASSQLDGFYDQYF
-,13,TRBJ1-2,TRBV29-1,-,TGCAACGTTTTCCAGACGGGAGCCTATGGCCACACCTTC,CNVFQTGAYGHTF
-,14,TRBJ1-5,TRBV19,-,TGTGCCAGTAGTATATTTGACGGAAATCAGCCCCAGCATTTT,CASSIFDGNQPQHF
-,13,TRBJ1-1,TRBV5-4,-,TGTGCCATCAGCTTGGATTTTAGGCAAGGAGCTTTCTTT,CAISLDFRQGAFF
-,12,TRBJ2-5,TRBV12-3/TRBV12-4,-,TGTGCCAGCAATTACGTATGGGGGACCCAGTACTTC,CASNYVWGTQYF
-,14,TRBJ2-2,TRBV28,-,TGTGTCAGCAGCCAGTTAGTTAACACCGGGGAGCTGTTTTTT,CVSSQLVNTGELFF
-,17,TRBJ2-3,TRBV14,-,TGTGCCAGCAGCCAAGATAGGTTGGGGCTTGACACAGATATGCAGTATTTT,CASSQDRLGLDTDMQYF
TRBD2,16,TRBJ2-7,TRBV4-1,once,TGCGCCATCAGCCGGACACTAGCGGGAGAGGGGGCCGTGCAGTACTTC,CAISRTLAGEGAVQYF
-,18,TRBJ1-3,TRBV12-3/TRBV12-4,-,TGTGCTAGCAGTCGTCCCGGGTCAGGGATCGGCTCTGGTAACACCATATATTTT,CASSRPGSGIGSGNTIYF
TRBD2,16,TRBJ2-7,TRBV4-1,-,TGCGCCAGCAGCTTGACACTAGCGGGAGAGGGGGACGAGCTGTACTTC,CASSLTLAGEGDELYF
TRBD2,18,TRBJ2-7,TRBV5-1,many,TGCGCCAGCAACAGTCAAGGACTAGCGGGAGGGAGCTCCTACGAGCAGTACTTC,CASNSQGLAGGSSYEQYF
-,15,TRBJ1-1,TRBV6-5,-,TGTGCCAGCACCACGGTCGCTATGGTGGACACTGAAGCTTTCTTT,CASTTVAMVDTEAFF
-,15,TRBJ2-7,TRBV5-4,-,TGTACCAGCAGCCAAGGACAGATTAAAACCTACGAGCAGTATTTC,CTSSQGQIKTYEQYF
-,13,TRBJ2-2,TRBV7-9,many,TGTGCCAGCAGCTTTTGGGAACACGGGGAGCTGTTTTTT,CASSFWEHGELFF
-,12,TRBJ2-5,TRBV6-2/TRBV6-3,-,TGTGCCATCAGTTCCCGACTTAAGACCCAGTACTTC,CAISSRLKTQYF
TRBD2,13,TRBJ2-5,TRBV5-1,once,TGCGCCAGCAGACCCGGGACTACTGAGACCCAGTACTTC,CASRPGTTETQYF
-,14,TRBJ2-2,TRBV14,-,TGTGCCAACAGCCAATGGGGGAAGGCCGGGGAGCTGTTTTTT,CANSQWGKAGELFF
TRBD1,18,TRBJ1-1,TRBV20-1,-,TGCAGTGCTAGGGGGATCGAGACAGGGGCAGTTGGGGGCACTGAAGCTTTCTTT,CSARGIETGAVGGTEAFF
TRBD1,14,TRBJ1-1,TRBV10-3,few,TGTGCCATCATGAAGGGACAGGAGTACACTGAAGCTTTCTTT,CAIMKGQEYTEAFF
-,12,TRBJ2-7,TRBV29-1,-,TGCAACGTTGATGATGGTTCCTACAAGCAGTACTTC,CNVDDGSYKQYF
-,12,TRBJ1-1,TRBV29-1,-,TGCAGCATTGTGGTGGAGAGGCCTGATGCTTTCTTT,CSIVVERPDAFF